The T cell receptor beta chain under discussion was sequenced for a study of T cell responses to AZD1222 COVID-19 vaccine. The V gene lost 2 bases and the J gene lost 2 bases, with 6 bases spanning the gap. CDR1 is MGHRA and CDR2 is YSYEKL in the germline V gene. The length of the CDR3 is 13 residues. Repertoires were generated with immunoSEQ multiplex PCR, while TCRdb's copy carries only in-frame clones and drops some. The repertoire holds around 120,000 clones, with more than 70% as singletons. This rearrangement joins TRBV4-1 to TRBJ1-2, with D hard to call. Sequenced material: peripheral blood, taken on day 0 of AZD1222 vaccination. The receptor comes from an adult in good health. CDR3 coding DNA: TGCGCCAGCAGCCAACGGGAAAACTATGGCTACACCTTC. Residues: CASSQRENYGYTF.